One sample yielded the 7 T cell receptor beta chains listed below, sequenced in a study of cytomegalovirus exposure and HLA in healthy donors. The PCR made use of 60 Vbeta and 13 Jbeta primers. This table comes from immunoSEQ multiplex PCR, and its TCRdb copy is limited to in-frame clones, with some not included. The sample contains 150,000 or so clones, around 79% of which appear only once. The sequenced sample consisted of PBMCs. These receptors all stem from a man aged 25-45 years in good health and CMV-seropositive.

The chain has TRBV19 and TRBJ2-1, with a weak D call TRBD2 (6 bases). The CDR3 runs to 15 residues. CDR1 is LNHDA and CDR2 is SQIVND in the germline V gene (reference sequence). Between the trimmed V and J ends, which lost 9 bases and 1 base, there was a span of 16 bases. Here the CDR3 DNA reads TGTGCCAGCACGTCGGAGGGGAGGTCCTACAATGAGCAGTTCTTC. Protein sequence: CASTSEGRSYNEQFF.

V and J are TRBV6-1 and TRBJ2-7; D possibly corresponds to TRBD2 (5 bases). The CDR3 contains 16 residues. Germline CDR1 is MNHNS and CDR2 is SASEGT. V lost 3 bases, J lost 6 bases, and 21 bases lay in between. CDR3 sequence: CASSDIPGRGIFEQYF. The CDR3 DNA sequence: TGTGCCAGCAGTGACATCCCGGGCCGGGGTATCTTCGAGCAGTACTTC.

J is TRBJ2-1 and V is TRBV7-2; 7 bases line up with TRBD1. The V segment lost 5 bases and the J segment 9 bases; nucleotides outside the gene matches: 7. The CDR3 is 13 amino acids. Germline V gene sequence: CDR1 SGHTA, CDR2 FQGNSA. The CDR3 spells CASSPGTVGEQFF. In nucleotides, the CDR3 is TGTGCCAGCAGCCCCGGGACAGTTGGTGAGCAGTTCTTC.

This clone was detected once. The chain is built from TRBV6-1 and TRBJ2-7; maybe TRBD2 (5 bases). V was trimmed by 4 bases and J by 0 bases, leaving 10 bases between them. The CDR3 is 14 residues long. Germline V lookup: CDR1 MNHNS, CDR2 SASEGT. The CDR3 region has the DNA TGTGCCAGCAGTGCTATACGGGACTCCTACGAGCAGTACTTC. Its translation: CASSAIRDSYEQYF.

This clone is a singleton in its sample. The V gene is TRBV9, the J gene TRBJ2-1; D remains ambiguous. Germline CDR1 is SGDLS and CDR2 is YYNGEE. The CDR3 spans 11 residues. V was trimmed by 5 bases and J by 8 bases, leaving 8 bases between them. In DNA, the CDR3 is TGTGCCAGCAGTAGCAGCGATGAGCAGTTCTTC. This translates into CASSSSDEQFF.

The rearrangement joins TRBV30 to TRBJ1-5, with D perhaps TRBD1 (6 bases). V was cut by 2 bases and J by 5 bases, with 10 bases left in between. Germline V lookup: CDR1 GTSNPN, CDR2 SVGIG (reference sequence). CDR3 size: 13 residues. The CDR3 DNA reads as TGTGCCTGGAGTAGGTCAGGGGATCAGCCCCAGCATTTT. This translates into CAWSRSGDQPQHF.

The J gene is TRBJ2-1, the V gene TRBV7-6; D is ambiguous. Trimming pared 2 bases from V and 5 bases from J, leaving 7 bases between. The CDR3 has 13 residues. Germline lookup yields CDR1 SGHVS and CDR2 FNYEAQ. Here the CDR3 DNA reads TGTGCCAGCAGCTTACAGGCACACAATGAGCAGTTCTTC. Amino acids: CASSLQAHNEQFF.